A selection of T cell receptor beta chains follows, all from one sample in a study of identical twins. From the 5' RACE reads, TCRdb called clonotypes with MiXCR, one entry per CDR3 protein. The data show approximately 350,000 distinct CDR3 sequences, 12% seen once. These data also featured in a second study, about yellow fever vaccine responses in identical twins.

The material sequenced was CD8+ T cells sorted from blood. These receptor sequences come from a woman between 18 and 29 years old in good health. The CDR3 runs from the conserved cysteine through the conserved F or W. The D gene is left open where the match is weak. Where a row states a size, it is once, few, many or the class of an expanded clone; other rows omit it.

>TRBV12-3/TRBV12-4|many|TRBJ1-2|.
CASSPQQYGYTF
TGTGCCAGCAGTCCTCAACAGTACGGCTACACCTTC
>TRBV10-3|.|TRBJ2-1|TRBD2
CAIGLAVYNEQFF
TGTGCCATCGGACTAGCGGTCTACAATGAGCAGTTCTTC
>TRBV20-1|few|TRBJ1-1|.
CSASGGGEAFF
TGCAGTGCTAGTGGGGGGGGTGAAGCTTTCTTT
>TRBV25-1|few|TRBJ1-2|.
CASSELGAYGYTF
TGTGCCAGCAGTGAATTGGGGGCCTATGGCTACACCTTC
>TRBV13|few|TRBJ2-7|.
CASSLGSAGSTYEQYF
TGTGCCAGCAGCTTAGGATCGGCGGGAAGCACCTACGAGCAGTACTTC
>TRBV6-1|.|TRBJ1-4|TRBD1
CASSDGTGEGSEKLFF
TGTGCCAGCAGTGATGGGACAGGGGAAGGGAGTGAAAAACTGTTTTTT
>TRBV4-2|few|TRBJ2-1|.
CASSQETIGDEQFF
TGTGCCAGCAGCCAAGAGACTATAGGGGATGAGCAGTTCTTC
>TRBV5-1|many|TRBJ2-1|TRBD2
CASSLAGGSNEQFF
TGCGCCAGCAGCTTGGCGGGGGGGAGCAATGAGCAGTTCTTC
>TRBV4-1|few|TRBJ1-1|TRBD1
CASSQQGGMNTEAFF
TGCGCCAGCAGCCAACAGGGGGGCATGAACACTGAAGCTTTCTTT
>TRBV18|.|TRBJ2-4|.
CASSPSLLLGTAKNIQYF
TGTGCCAGCTCACCATCACTTCTCTTGGGGACAGCCAAAAACATTCAGTACTTC
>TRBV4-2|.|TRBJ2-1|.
CASSQDTRAGLTYNEQFF
TGTGCCAGCAGCCAAGATACCCGAGCAGGCCTAACCTACAATGAGCAGTTCTTC
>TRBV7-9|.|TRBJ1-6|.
CASSLTTSANSPLHF
TGTGCCAGCAGCCTAACGACGAGCGCTAATTCACCCCTCCACTTT